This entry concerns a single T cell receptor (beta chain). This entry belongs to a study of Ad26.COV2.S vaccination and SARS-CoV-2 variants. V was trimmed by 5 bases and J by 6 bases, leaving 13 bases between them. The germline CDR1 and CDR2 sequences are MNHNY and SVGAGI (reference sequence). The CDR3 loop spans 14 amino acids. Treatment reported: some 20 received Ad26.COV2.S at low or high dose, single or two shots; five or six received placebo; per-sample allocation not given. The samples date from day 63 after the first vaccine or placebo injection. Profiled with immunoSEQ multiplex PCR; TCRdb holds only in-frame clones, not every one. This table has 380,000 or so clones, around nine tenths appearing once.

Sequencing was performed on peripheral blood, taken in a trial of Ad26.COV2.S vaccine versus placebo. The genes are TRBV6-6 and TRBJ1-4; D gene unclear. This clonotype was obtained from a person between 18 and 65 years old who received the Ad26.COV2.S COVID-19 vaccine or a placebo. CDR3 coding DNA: TGTGCCAGCAGTATCAGGTATATCGATGAAAAACTGTTTTTT. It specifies CASSIRYIDEKLFF.